This T cell receptor (beta chain) was sequenced for a study of T cell clonality in common variable immunodeficiency. CVID subjects were neither ill nor on immunomodulatory or immunosuppressive medication at sampling. Heparinized whole blood, about 5 to 8.5 ml, came from each donor. Produced via immunoSEQ multiplex PCR; TCRdb's table is partial and in-frame only. In total the sample includes about 19,000 clones, none of them seen once. Study-level findings and limits: Fewer deletions and N-nucleotide insertions were reportedly seen in common variable immunodeficiency TCR beta sequences. TCRbeta clonality was increased in CVID versus healthy controls.

Germline V lookup: CDR1 KGHSH, CDR2 LQKENI. V was clipped by 6 bases and J by 8 bases; unmatched bases: 7. This CDR3 is 16 amino acids long. As for this clone: Its antigen is still unknown. Coverage ceases 3 residues before the CDR3 finishes, and the germline J gene fills in the end.

Sequenced input: peripheral blood mononuclear cells. This TCR was sampled from a human donor with common variable immunodeficiency. This rearrangement joins TRBV18 to TRBJ2-1; 16 nucleotides agree with TRBD2. CDR3 residues: CASSGTSGRAMDEQFF. The sequenced part of the CDR3 DNA is TGTGCCAGCTCTGGGACTAGCGGGAGGGCGATGGATGAG.